One and the same sample provided the 11 T cell receptor beta chains below, sequenced in a study of low-dose radiotherapy and immunotherapy resistance in tumors. Time point given: before trial treatment. Covering alpha and beta chains, TRAV- and TRBV-specific primers were used for the first-strand cDNA. TCR amplification involved 20 PCR cycles with a constant-region primer and V-primer adapter. TCRdb reanalysed the reads using MiXCR and keeps one entry per CDR3 protein. The sample holds approximately 70,000 distinct CDR3 sequences, roughly 30% seen once. Sample: PBMCs, taken before treatment. The receptor source for this set is a female donor with ovarian cancer.

This clonotype showed up many times. J is TRBJ1-4 and V is TRBV4-1, with D unclear. Trimming stripped 1 base from V and 8 bases from J, with 8 bases between. The CDR3 runs 13 residues. The germline V gene has CDR1 MGHRA and CDR2 YSYEKL. CDR3 loop: CASSQGVAEKLFF. The CDR3 bases are TGCGCCAGCAGCCAAGGGGTTGCCGAAAAACTGTTTTTT.

The chain joins TRBV6-2 or TRBV6-3 to TRBJ1-1, with TRBD1 matching over 8 bases. Trimming cost V 6 bases and J 1 base; bases outside gene matches: 13. Germline CDR1 is MNHEY and CDR2 is SVGEGT. The CDR3 contains 17 residues. In DNA, the CDR3 is TGTGCCAGCAGCCTTTCGACAGGGGCGCCACCGAACACTGAAGCTTTCTTT. Protein sequence: CASSLSTGAPPNTEAFF.

This clonotype was detected ten times or more. The chain is built from TRBV5-1 and TRBJ1-1; the D is unclear. The CDR3 has 14 residues. The V gene lost 3 bases and the J gene lost 0 bases, with 9 bases spanning the gap. Germline V gives CDR1 SGHRS, CDR2 YFSETQ. Written as DNA, the CDR3 is TGCGCCAGCAGCTGGGGAATCATGAACACTGAAGCTTTCTTT. It yields the protein CASSWGIMNTEAFF.

Comment on this clonotype: Since a far larger clone is one base different, this is likely a read error. The chain is built from TRBV5-1 and TRBJ2-1, with 9 bases that match TRBD1. The CDR3 loop spans 19 amino acids. From germline, CDR1 is SGHRS and CDR2 YFSETQ. J gave up 10 bases and V 4 bases, and 24 bases lay outside the gene matches. The CDR3 sequence: CASSALTTGGARLRYEQFF. The CDR3 nucleotides read TGCGCCAGCAGCGCACTAACCACAGGGGGCGCACGCTTAAGATACGAGCAGTTCTTC.

This clonotype has ten or more counts. The rearrangement links TRBV20-1 to TRBJ2-7; D perhaps matches TRBD1 (5 bases). Germline V gives CDR1 DFQATT, CDR2 SNEGSKA (reference sequence). Trimming removed 4 bases at V and 2 bases at J, with 9 bases between. The CDR3 is made up of 12 amino acids. The CDR3 loop reads CSATGQTYEQYF. The CDR3 nucleotides are TGCAGTGCTACAGGGCAAACCTACGAGCAGTACTTC.

For this clonotype: Mismatch with germline at one junction end may stem from a read error. The chain carries TRBV4-1 and TRBJ1-2, with D possibly being TRBD1 (5 bases). This CDR3 spans 16 amino acids. Germline V lookup: CDR1 MGHRA, CDR2 YSYEKL. The CDR3 protein is CASSQDPGGLNCGYTF. CDR3 bases: TGCGCCAGCAGCCAAGATCCCGGGGGATTAAACTGTGGCTACACCTTC.

There are many counts of this clonotype. The rearrangement joins TRBV7-2 to TRBJ2-5; D remains ambiguous. V gave up 0 bases and J gave up 9 bases, with 11 bases separating them. The germline gives CDR1 SGHTA, CDR2 FQGNSA. The CDR3 loop spans 13 amino acids. CDR3 nucleotides: TGTGCCAGCAGCTTAGCAGGGCCCCCGGCCCAGTACTTC. Translating gives CASSLAGPPAQYF.

This clonotype appeared many times. CDR3 nucleotide sequence: TGTGCCAGCAGCTTACCCGGGACCTCTTACAATGAGCAGTTCTTC. Translated: CASSLPGTSYNEQFF. This rearrangement joins TRBV5-6 to TRBJ2-1; D is tentatively TRBD1 or TRBD2 (5 bases each). The V end lost 2 bases, the J end lost 4 bases, and 13 bases lay between the germline ends. CDR3 length equals 15 residues. Per the germline V gene, CDR1 is SGHDT and CDR2 is YYEEEE. The full variable domain, rest sourced from reference TRBV5-6 and TRBJ2-1, is DAGVTQSPTHLIKTRGQQVTLRCSPKSGHDTVSWYQQALGQGPQFIFQYYEEEERQRGNFPDRFSGHQFPNYSSELNVNALLLGDSALYLCASSLPGTSYNEQFFGPGTRLTVL.

Concerning this clonotype: A far larger clone is just one base off, so this is likely a read error. The chain uses TRBV27 and TRBJ1-5; 11 bases are shared with TRBD1. The CDR3 has 17 amino acids. Looked up from germline, CDR1 is MNHEY and CDR2 is SMNVEV (reference sequence). The CDR3 sequence: CANSDPGTGGGNQPQHF. For the CDR3, the DNA is TGTGCCAACAGTGACCCCGGGACAGGGGGTGGCAATCAGCCCCAGCATTTT.

The chain employs TRBV4-1 and TRBJ2-1; possibly TRBD2 for D (6 bases). Germline V lookup: CDR1 MGHRA, CDR2 YSYEKL. The CDR3 is 16 residues long. Trimming shortened V by 4 bases and J by 1 base, and 14 bases separated the two germline ends. DNA of the CDR3: TGCGCCAGCAGCCCCCCCGGGAGAAAGTCCTACAATGAGCAGTTCTTC. Its protein is CASSPPGRKSYNEQFF.

This clonotype was counted only a few times. The CDR3 bases are TGTGCCACCAGCGACCCTTCCGGGACAGGGATAAATGAAGCTTTCTTT. Translation gives CATSDPSGTGINEAFF. The chain recombines TRBV24-1 with TRBJ1-1; 9 bases line up with TRBD1. The CDR3 loop spans 16 amino acids. The germline V gene has CDR1 KGHDR and CDR2 SFDVKD. V trimming: 7 bases; J trimming: 7 bases; junction bases outside the gene matches: 15.